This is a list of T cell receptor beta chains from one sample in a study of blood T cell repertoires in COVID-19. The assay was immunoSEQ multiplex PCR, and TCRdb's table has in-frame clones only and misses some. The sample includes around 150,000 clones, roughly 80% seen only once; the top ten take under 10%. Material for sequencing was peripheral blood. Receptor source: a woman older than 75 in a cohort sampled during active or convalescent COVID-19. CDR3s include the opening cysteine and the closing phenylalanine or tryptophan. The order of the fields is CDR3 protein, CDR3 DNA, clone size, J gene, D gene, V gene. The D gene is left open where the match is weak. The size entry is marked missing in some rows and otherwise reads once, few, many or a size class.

CASSQEPGGNQPQHF TGCGCCAGCAGCCAAGAGCCAGGGGGCAATCAGCCCCAGCATTTT NA TRBJ1-5 NA TRBV4-1
CASSSRVANEKLFF TGTGCCAGCAGTTCTAGAGTGGCTAATGAAAAACTGTTTTTT once TRBJ1-4 NA TRBV6-5
CASSLGADQRDTQYF TGCGCCAGCAGCTTGGGAGCCGATCAGCGGGATACGCAGTATTTT NA TRBJ2-3 NA TRBV5-1
CASSYSSGGKGDTQYF TGTGCCAGCAGTTACTCGTCAGGGGGCAAAGGAGATACGCAGTATTTT NA TRBJ2-3 TRBD1 TRBV6-5
CAISETLPEQTYTF TGTGCCATCAGTGAGACGTTACCGGAACAGACCTACACCTTC NA TRBJ1-2 NA TRBV10-3
CASSPQGVQETQYF TGTGCCAGCTCACCACAGGGGGTCCAAGAGACCCAGTACTTC NA TRBJ2-5 NA TRBV18
CASSEASVGNQPQHF TGTGCCAGCAGTGAAGCATCGGTGGGCAATCAGCCCCAGCATTTT NA TRBJ1-5 NA TRBV6-1
CASRQEPSIGYTF TGTGCCAGCAGACAGGAGCCCTCTATAGGCTACACCTTC NA TRBJ1-2 NA TRBV3-1/TRBV3-2
CASSEVRATTSSGNTIYF TGTGCCAGCAGTGAAGTTCGTGCCACAACTAGCTCTGGAAACACCATATATTTT NA TRBJ1-3 NA TRBV6-1
CASSWTNQETQYF TGCGCCAGCAGCTGGACAAACCAAGAGACCCAGTACTTC NA TRBJ2-5 NA TRBV5-1
CASRKELAADTQYF TGCGCCAGCCGAAAGGAACTAGCTGCAGATACGCAGTATTTT NA TRBJ2-3 NA TRBV5-1
CASSREQLGTFF TGTGCCAGCAGCCGGGAGCAGTTGGGTACTTTCTTC NA TRBJ2-1 NA TRBV12-3/TRBV12-4
CASQGTNTEAFF TGTGCCAGCCAGGGGACGAACACTGAAGCTTTCTTT NA TRBJ1-1 NA TRBV2
CASRWEMGAFF TGTGCCAGTAGATGGGAGATGGGAGCTTTCTTT NA TRBJ1-1 NA TRBV19
CASSQGGSGARETQYF TGTGCCAGCAGCCAGGGGGGTAGTGGGGCCAGGGAGACCCAGTACTTC NA TRBJ2-5 NA TRBV11-3
CASSFGDRDQETQYF TGCGCCAGCAGCTTCGGGGACAGGGACCAAGAGACCCAGTACTTC NA TRBJ2-5 TRBD1 TRBV5-1
CASSEGLLVELFF TGTGCCAGCAGTGAAGGGTTGCTAGTTGAGCTGTTTTTT NA TRBJ2-2 NA TRBV6-1
CASSRGLAGGSTRYNEQFF TGTGCCAGCAGCCGGGGACTAGCGGGGGGATCGACCCGTTACAATGAGCAGTTCTTC NA TRBJ2-1 TRBD2 TRBV3-1/TRBV3-2
CASKNRVQETQYF TGTGCCAGCAAAAACCGGGTCCAAGAGACCCAGTACTTC NA TRBJ2-5 NA TRBV7-2
CASSLERAGANYGYTF TGTGCCAGCAGCTTAGAGAGAGCGGGGGCTAACTATGGCTACACCTTC NA TRBJ1-2 NA TRBV7-2
CASKDRPTGANVLTF TGTGCCAGTAAGGACAGGCCCACTGGGGCCAACGTCCTGACTTTC NA TRBJ2-6 TRBD1 TRBV19
CASSLYPGGTEAFF TGCGCCAGCAGCTTATACCCAGGGGGAACTGAAGCTTTCTTT NA TRBJ1-1 TRBD1 TRBV5-1
CASSERGLAGFRETQYF TGTGCCAGCAGCGAGAGGGGGCTAGCGGGGTTCCGAGAGACCCAGTACTTC NA TRBJ2-5 TRBD2 TRBV2
CASTKQGTEAFF TGTGCCAGTACTAAACAGGGGACTGAAGCTTTCTTT NA TRBJ1-1 TRBD1 TRBV19
CASSPGTVSGTQYF TGTGCCAGCAGCCCCGGGACTGTGAGTGGGACCCAGTACTTC NA TRBJ2-5 NA TRBV7-9
CASSAGQGDYGYTF TGTGCCAGCTCAGCTGGACAGGGGGACTATGGCTACACCTTC NA TRBJ1-2 TRBD1 TRBV18
CASSLQTSGYNEQFF TGTGCTAGCAGCTTACAGACTAGCGGTTACAATGAGCAGTTCTTC NA TRBJ2-1 TRBD2 TRBV7-7
CATSRDLGQFSNQPQHF TGTGCCACCAGCAGAGATTTGGGGCAGTTTAGCAATCAGCCCCAGCATTTT NA TRBJ1-5 NA TRBV15
CASLPGHSISYNEQFF TGTGCCTCCCTCCCCGGCCACAGTATCTCCTACAATGAGCAGTTCTTC NA TRBJ2-1 NA TRBV19
CASSDQGYGELFF TGTGCCAGCAGTGATCAGGGCTACGGGGAGCTGTTTTTT NA TRBJ2-2 NA TRBV6-1
CASSLNSGAGNTIYF TGTGCCAGTAGTTTGAACTCAGGGGCTGGAAACACCATATATTTT NA TRBJ1-3 NA TRBV19
CSGSGGSYNEQFF TGCAGTGGCTCGGGGGGATCCTACAATGAGCAGTTCTTC once TRBJ2-1 TRBD2 TRBV29-1
CASRSGLASHTQYF TGTGCCAGCAGGTCGGGACTAGCGTCACATACGCAGTATTTT NA TRBJ2-3 TRBD2 TRBV11-2
CASSLTVGNTIYF TGTGCCAGCAGCTTGACAGTGGGAAACACCATATATTTT NA TRBJ1-3 NA TRBV7-9
CASSLAQVPSAFF TGTGCCAGCAGCTTGGCACAGGTTCCATCGGCTTTCTTT NA TRBJ1-1 NA TRBV11-2
CASTDRDVYGYTF TGTGCCAGTACCGACAGGGATGTCTATGGCTACACCTTC NA TRBJ1-2 TRBD1 TRBV19
CASSILAGYNEQFF TGTGCCAGTAGTATACTAGCTGGATACAATGAGCAGTTCTTC NA TRBJ2-1 NA TRBV19
CASSLFAQGGQNTEAFF TGTGCCAGCAGCTTATTCGCCCAGGGGGGACAGAACACTGAAGCTTTCTTT NA TRBJ1-1 TRBD1 TRBV7-2